The T cell receptor (beta chain) described here comes from a study of patients and donors after allogeneic stem cell transplantation. This CDR3 comprises 16 residues. V was cut by 4 bases and J by 2 bases, with 16 bases left in between. The germline gives CDR1 MGHRA, CDR2 YSYEKL. TCRdb fed the RT-PCR reads into MiXCR, producing one record per CDR3 protein. The sample shows around 200,000 distinct CDR3 sequences, more than 35% of them seen only once. The genes are TRBV4-1 and TRBJ2-3; D perhaps matches TRBD2 (6 bases). This clonotype originated in a human donor who was either an allogeneic HSCT recipient or a stem cell or donor lymphocyte infusion donor (not recorded which). It is not recorded whose cells these are; they may come from a transplant donor. Sequenced sample: blood, either unsorted or a sorted T cell fraction (not recorded which). This CDR3 is CASSRRGRGATDTQYF. CDR3 nucleotide sequence: TGCGCCAGCAGCCGTCGGGGGAGAGGGGCCACAGATACGCAGTATTTT.